Shown below are 19 T cell receptor beta chains from a single sample sequenced in a study of early T cells in non-severe SARS-CoV-2 infection. TCRdb redid the calling of the 5' RACE reads with MiXCR, one entry per CDR3 protein. The sample yields just over 70,000 distinct CDR3 sequences, 12% seen once. The sample was whole blood. The receptors stem from an adult who was a healthcare worker with PCR-confirmed SARS-CoV-2 infection or an uninfected control (not recorded which).

The chain joins TRBV7-9 to TRBJ2-7; tentatively, D is TRBD1 (5 bases). The ends were cut back, 4 bases at V and 2 bases at J, with 18 bases in the middle. The CDR3 has 16 amino acids. Per germline, CDR1 SEHNR and CDR2 FQNEAQ (reference sequence). CDR3 DNA sequence: TGTGCCAGCAGCTCACTGAAATCGACAGTGACCTACGAGCAGTACTTC. As protein: CASSSLKSTVTYEQYF. The full variable domain, completed using reference TRBV7-9 and TRBJ2-7, is DTGVSQNPRHKITKRGQNVTFRCDPISEHNRLYWYRQTLGQGPEFLTYFQNEAQLEKSRLLSDRFSAERPKGSFSTLEIQRTEQGDSAMYLCASSSLKSTVTYEQYFGPGTRLTVT.

This clonotype showed up many times. The chain joins TRBV6-2 or TRBV6-3 to TRBJ1-3, with a tentative D call TRBD1 (5 bases). Trimming removed 2 bases from V and 3 bases from J, with 11 bases in between. CDR1 is MNHEY and CDR2 is SVGEGT in the germline V gene. This CDR3 is 15 amino acids long. CDR3 in DNA: TGTGCCAGCAGTTACCCAGGGTGGATTGGAAACACCATATATTTT. Its translation: CASSYPGWIGNTIYF.

This clonotype showed up many times. The V call is TRBV5-1, the J call TRBJ1-1, with TRBD1 identical over 10 bases. Germline V gene lookup returns CDR1 SGHRS and CDR2 YFSETQ. Losses at the gene ends were 0 bases for V and 4 bases for J; bases not matched to a gene: 6. The CDR3 has 16 amino acids. CDR3 nucleotide sequence: TGCGCCAGCAGCTTGGACGGGACAGGGGATGCCACTGAAGCTTTCTTT. Its translation: CASSLDGTGDATEAFF.

This clonotype was recorded at least ten times. V usage is TRBV6-5 and J usage is TRBJ2-7, with 8 bases aligning to TRBD1. With 5 bases clipped from V and 2 bases from J, the junction kept 8 bases outside the gene matches. This CDR3 has 15 amino acids. The germline gives CDR1 MNHEY, CDR2 SVGAGI. The CDR3 DNA follows: TGTGCCAGCAGTCAACAGGGGGGTTCAACCTACGAGCAGTACTTC. It encodes CASSQQGGSTYEQYF.

This clonotype was detected many times. This chain connects TRBV20-1 to TRBJ2-1; 9 bases are a match to TRBD1. In germline, CDR1 is DFQATT, CDR2 SNEGSKA (reference sequence). The CDR3 is made up of 12 amino acids. V trimming: 3 bases; J trimming: 6 bases; junction bases outside the gene matches: 0. CDR3 in DNA: TGCAGTGCTAGGACAGGGGGCAATGAGCAGTTCTTC. This gives the protein CSARTGGNEQFF.

In its sample, this clonotype was seen many times. The chain employs TRBV7-2 and TRBJ2-3; 13 bases map to TRBD2. The CDR3 runs 17 residues. The trim removed 6 bases at V and 4 bases at J, leaving 10 bases unmatched. CDR1 is SGHTA, CDR2 FQGNSA, per germline. In DNA, the CDR3 is TGTGCCAGCAGAGAAACTAGCGGGAGGGTTCTCTCAGATACGCAGTATTTT. This gives the protein CASRETSGRVLSDTQYF. The whole variable domain, filled in from reference TRBV7-2 and TRBJ2-3, reads GAGVSQSPSNKVTEKGKDVELRCDPISGHTALYWYRQSLGQGLEFLIYFQGNSAPDKSGLPSDRFSAERTGGSVSTLTIQRTQQEDSAVYLCASRETSGRVLSDTQYFGPGTRLTVL.

This clonotype was recorded many times. The chain employs TRBV27 and TRBJ2-1; 7 bases line up with TRBD1. Germline V gene sequence: CDR1 MNHEY, CDR2 SMNVEV (reference sequence). J was trimmed by 4 bases and V by 3 bases; bases with no gene match: 3. There are 14 residues in the CDR3. Written as DNA, the CDR3 is TGTGCCAGCAGTTTTGGGGGACAGTACAATGAGCAGTTCTTC. Translation: CASSFGGQYNEQFF.

This clonotype was seen ten or more times. CDR3 in amino acids: CATSEAGTGATGELFF. The CDR3, as DNA: TGTGCCACCAGTGAGGCCGGGACAGGGGCCACCGGGGAGCTGTTTTTT. The chain uses TRBV24-1 and TRBJ2-2, with 10 nucleotides matching TRBD1. The V gene's germline CDR1 is KGHDR and CDR2 SFDVKD. J gave up 4 bases and V 4 bases, and 5 bases lay outside the gene matches. The length of the CDR3 is 16 residues.

This chain uses TRBV6-5 with TRBJ1-1; D remains ambiguous. Trimming took off 6 bases at V and 1 base at J, with 9 bases between the two ends. This CDR3 contains 13 residues. CDR1 and CDR2 (germline): MNHEY, SVGAGI. The CDR3 bases are TGTGCCAGCAGCGCCCCCACGAACACTGAAGCTTTCTTT. It translates to CASSAPTNTEAFF.

This clonotype came up many times. The chain combines TRBV5-1 with TRBJ2-2, with no clear D. V lost 2 bases to trimming and J lost 0 bases, with 5 bases between them. The CDR3 extends over 14 amino acids. Germline V gives CDR1 SGHRS, CDR2 YFSETQ. CDR3 nucleotide sequence: TGCGCCAGCAGCTTCCTCGCGAACACCGGGGAGCTGTTTTTT. It is translated as CASSFLANTGELFF.

The chain employs TRBV28 and TRBJ1-2, with a possible D match to TRBD1 (5 bases). CDR3 length equals 12 residues. The V end was cut by 8 bases, the J end by 3 bases, with 10 bases between. CDR1 and CDR2 (germline): MDHEN, SYDVKM. For the CDR3, the DNA is TGTGCCAGCGGGCAGGGCGACTATGGCTACACCTTC. Residues: CASGQGDYGYTF.

This clonotype was detected ten times or more. J is TRBJ1-6 and V is TRBV20-1; D might be TRBD1 (5 bases). The CDR3 is made up of 13 amino acids. Germline-derived CDR1 and CDR2 are DFQATT and SNEGSKA (reference sequence). V was pared by 3 bases and J by 10 bases, with 13 bases between. The CDR3 region is CSASSGGESPLHF. The CDR3 DNA reads TGCAGTGCTAGTAGCGGGGGAGAGTCACCCCTCCACTTT.

This clonotype was recorded many times. The V and J genes are TRBV12-3 or TRBV12-4 and TRBJ1-1; D is uncertain. Trimming took off 6 bases at V and 6 bases at J, with 11 bases between the two ends. This CDR3 has 12 amino acids. The CDR3 sequence: CASSMEVAEAFF. CDR3 DNA: TGTGCCAGCAGCATGGAGGTCGCTGAAGCTTTCTTT.

The chain recombines TRBV29-1 with TRBJ1-1, with D possibly being TRBD1 (6 bases). Per germline, CDR1 SQVTM and CDR2 ANQGSEA. CDR3 length equals 12 residues. Deletions cut 6 bases from V and 1 base from J, with 9 bases between. The CDR3 loop reads CSVNRANTEAFF. CDR3 coding DNA: TGCAGCGTGAACAGGGCGAACACTGAAGCTTTCTTT.

This clonotype was seen a few times. CDR3 DNA: TGTGCCAGCAGTTTCCTTGACAGGGGAGGCACCGGGGAGCTGTTTTTT. It encodes CASSFLDRGGTGELFF. The chain employs TRBV12-3 or TRBV12-4 and TRBJ2-2; 8 positions agree with TRBD1. This CDR3 contains 16 residues. With V trimmed by 3 bases and J by 4 bases, 7 bases remained unmatched.

Ten or more counts support this clonotype. V gene TRBV29-1 combines with J gene TRBJ1-2, with D tentatively TRBD1 (5 bases). Germline CDR1 reads SQVTM; CDR2 reads ANQGSEA. With 5 bases removed from V and 8 bases from J, the gap between germline ends came to 9 bases. The length of the CDR3 is 10 residues. In nucleotides, the CDR3 is TGCAGCGTTCAATGGGGGGGCTACACCTTC. Its translation: CSVQWGGYTF.

This clonotype was observed at least ten times. The J gene is TRBJ1-1, the V gene TRBV29-1; a possible D gene is TRBD1 (5 bases). Germline V gene lookup returns CDR1 SQVTM and CDR2 ANQGSEA. This CDR3 is built from 13 residues. V was cut by 3 bases and J by 3 bases, with 11 bases left in between. The CDR3 is CSVDQGTDTEAFF. In DNA, the CDR3 is TGCAGCGTTGATCAGGGAACAGACACTGAAGCTTTCTTT.

The sample holds many counts of this clonotype. This rearrangement joins TRBV9 to TRBJ2-7; D may be TRBD1 or TRBD2 (5 bases each). Germline-derived CDR1 and CDR2 are SGDLS and YYNGEE. This CDR3 has 14 residues. Deletions cut 4 bases from V and 4 bases from J, with 15 bases between. The DNA of the CDR3 is TGTGCCAGCAGCACCGGGGACCAGTTTTACGAGCAGTACTTC. Encoded protein: CASSTGDQFYEQYF.

This clonotype has at least ten counts. The chain is built from TRBV5-1 and TRBJ1-1; D is uncertain. The CDR3 runs to 14 residues. V dropped 0 bases and J dropped 4 bases, with 10 bases sitting between them. Germline V CDR1 and CDR2: SGHRS, YFSETQ. The CDR3 bases are TGCGCCAGCAGCTTGGGGTCCAAGCCCACTGAAGCTTTCTTT. It is translated as CASSLGSKPTEAFF.